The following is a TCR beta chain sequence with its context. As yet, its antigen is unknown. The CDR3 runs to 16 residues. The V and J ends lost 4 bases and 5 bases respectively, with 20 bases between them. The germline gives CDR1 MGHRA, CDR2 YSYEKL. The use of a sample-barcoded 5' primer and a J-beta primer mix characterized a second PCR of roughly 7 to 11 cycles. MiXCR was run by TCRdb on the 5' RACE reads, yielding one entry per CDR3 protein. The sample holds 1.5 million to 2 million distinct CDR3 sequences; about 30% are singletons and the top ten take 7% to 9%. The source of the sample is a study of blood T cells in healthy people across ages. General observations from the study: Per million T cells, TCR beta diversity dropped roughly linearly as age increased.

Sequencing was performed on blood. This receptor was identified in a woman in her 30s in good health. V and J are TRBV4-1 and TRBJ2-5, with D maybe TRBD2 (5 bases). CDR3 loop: CASSPPFSLAPETQYF. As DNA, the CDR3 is TGCGCCAGCAGCCCCCCTTTCTCCCTAGCACCCGAGACCCAGTACTTC.